This T cell receptor beta chain was obtained from a study of T cell responses to AZD1222 COVID-19 vaccine. On this clone: The antigen is not known.

TCRdb keeps only in-frame clones here, not all; method: immunoSEQ multiplex PCR. This repertoire shows 250,000 to 300,000 clones, about 94% found once; its top ten account for 0.55%. The V and J ends lost 6 bases and 6 bases respectively, with 11 bases between them. The CDR3 extends over 11 amino acids. The germline CDR1 and CDR2 sequences are DFQATT and SNEGSKA (reference sequence). Findings of the study overall: Seropositive at baseline were only a handful of AZD1222 recipients. White British people made up most donors, females outnumbered males, and clonal diversity was possibly underestimated. Spike-wide vaccine-associated CD4 TCRs dominated at 160-218 and 743-854.

This receptor was identified in an adult who received the AZD1222 COVID-19 vaccine. The sequenced sample was peripheral blood, obtained 28 days after the second AZD1222 dose. The chain recombines TRBV20-1 with TRBJ1-1; D not resolved. In DNA form, the CDR3 reads TGCAGTGCCCCCGGCGGCCCTGAAGCTTTCTTT. It encodes CSAPGGPEAFF.